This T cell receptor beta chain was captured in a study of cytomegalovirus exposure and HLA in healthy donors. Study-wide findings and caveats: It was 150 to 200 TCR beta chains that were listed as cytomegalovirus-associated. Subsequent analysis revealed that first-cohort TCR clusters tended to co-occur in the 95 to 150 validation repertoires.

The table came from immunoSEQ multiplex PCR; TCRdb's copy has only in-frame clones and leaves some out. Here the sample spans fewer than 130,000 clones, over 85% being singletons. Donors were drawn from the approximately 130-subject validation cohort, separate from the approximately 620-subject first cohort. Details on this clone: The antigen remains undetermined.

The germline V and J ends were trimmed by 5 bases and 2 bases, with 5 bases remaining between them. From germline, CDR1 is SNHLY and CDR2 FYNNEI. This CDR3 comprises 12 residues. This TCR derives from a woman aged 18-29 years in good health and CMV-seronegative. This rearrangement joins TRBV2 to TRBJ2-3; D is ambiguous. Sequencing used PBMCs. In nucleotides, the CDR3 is TGTGCCAGCAGTCAGATCACAGATACGCAGTATTTT. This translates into CASSQITDTQYF.